This TCR beta chain is from a study of blood T cell dynamics during melanoma immunotherapy. V lost 4 bases and J lost 9; bases outside the gene matches: 15. This CDR3 contains 18 residues. Germline lookup yields CDR1 SNHLY and CDR2 FYNNEI. Time point of the sample: pre-treatment baseline. At 12 weeks after first infusion, RECIST 1.1 defined response for most patients. Clones were sequenced by immunoSEQ multiplex PCR, and TCRdb holds only the in-frame ones, with some missing. The table records 8,500 to 11,000 clones, around 86% of them present only once. Sample: blood, taken from a patient treated with checkpoint blockade. The sequence derives from a human donor with melanoma. The chain carries TRBV2 and TRBJ2-4, with TRBD2 identical over 13 bases. The DNA of the CDR3 is TGTGCCAGCAGTGTTCCCCGGGGACTAGCGGGGAGGGCCGGCATTCAGTACTTC. Its translation: CASSVPRGLAGRAGIQYF. Filled out from reference TRBV2 and TRBJ2-4, the complete variable domain reads EPEVTQTPSHQVTQMGQEVILRCVPISNHLYFYWYRQILGQKVEFLVSFYNNEISEKSEIFDDQFSVERPDGSNFTLKIRSTKLEDSAMYFCASSVPRGLAGRAGIQYFGAGTRLSVL.